These 27 T cell receptor beta chains were all obtained from the same sample, sequenced in a study of shared clonotypes between healthy human individuals. The method was immunoSEQ multiplex PCR; TCRdb's version includes in-frame clones alone and lacks a portion of them. Found here are about 480,000 clones, 60% to 80% of them singletons; the top ten hold around an eighth. The sample was PBMCs. All receptors come from a middle-aged woman in good health. Some clones in this sample may be carry-over from other donors' samples.

The V gene is TRBV7-4, the J gene TRBJ2-1, with D possibly matching TRBD2 (6 bases). Looked up from germline, CDR1 is SGHVT and CDR2 is SQSDAQ. This CDR3 spans 12 amino acids. With 8 bases removed from V and 8 bases from J, the gap between germline ends came to 13 bases. The DNA of the CDR3 is TGTGCCAGCGCCCCGGAGGGCCATGAGCAGTTCTTC. Residues: CASAPEGHEQFF.

The rearrangement links TRBV10-3 to TRBJ2-3; the match to TRBD2 covers 7 bases. V was pared by 7 bases and J by 4 bases, with 14 bases of the junction left unmatched. This CDR3 is 16 amino acids long. Germline assignment: CDR1 ENHRY and CDR2 SYGVKD. The CDR3 DNA follows: TGTGCCATCACCCGACAGAGAAGCGGGACGCCAGATACGCAGTATTTT. Protein product: CAITRQRSGTPDTQYF.

This sequence joins TRBV9 and TRBJ1-1; possibly TRBD1 for D (5 bases). CDR1 is SGDLS and CDR2 is YYNGEE in the germline V gene. This CDR3 is built from 17 residues. V lost 0 bases, J lost 1 base, and 16 bases lay in between. The chain's CDR3 is CASSVATWGLQNTEAFF. In DNA, the CDR3 is TGTGCCAGCAGCGTAGCTACCTGGGGACTACAGAACACTGAAGCTTTCTTT.

The chain uses TRBV6-1 and TRBJ2-7; 8 bases map to TRBD2. Unmatched junction bases numbered 11, after V lost 5 bases and J lost 5 bases. The CDR3 covers 15 residues. CDR1 is MNHNS and CDR2 is SASEGT in the germline V gene. The CDR3 reads CASSRGGSLLHEQYF. The DNA for the CDR3 is TGTGCCAGCAGTCGGGGGGGGAGTCTTCTCCACGAGCAGTACTTC.

This clone appeared a single time. The V and J genes are TRBV5-4 and TRBJ2-7, with 10 bases fitting TRBD2. With V trimmed by 4 bases and J by 7 bases, 11 bases remained unmatched. Germline assignment: CDR1 SGHNT and CDR2 YYREEE (reference sequence). The CDR3 is made up of 15 amino acids. The CDR3 protein is CASSLGSLLAGEQYF. CDR3 nucleotide sequence: TGTGCCAGCAGCCTGGGAAGTTTACTAGCGGGAGAGCAGTACTTC. Looking up the rest from reference TRBV5-4 and TRBJ2-7 gives the full variable domain: ETGVTQSPTHLIKTRGQQVTLRCSSQSGHNTVSWYQQALGQGPQFIFQYYREEENGRGNFPPRFSGLQFPNYSSELNVNALELDDSALYLCASSLGSLLAGEQYFGPGTRLTVT.

V and J are TRBV19 and TRBJ2-7; 7 bases align to TRBD2. Germline V gives CDR1 LNHDA, CDR2 SQIVND (reference sequence). V gave up 3 bases and J gave up 2 bases; unmatched junction bases: 7. CDR3 length: 15 amino acids. CDR3 DNA: TGTGCCAGTAGTATCGCCGCGGGAGTTCCCTACGAGCAGTACTTC. It codes for CASSIAAGVPYEQYF.

For this clone: Given a much more abundant clone one base away, this may be a read error. This rearrangement joins TRBV12-1 to TRBJ2-1; the D call of TRBD2 is as the table states it, not checked on the DNA. TRBV12-1 is marked as a pseudogene. This CDR3 spans 15 amino acids. The CDR3 DNA is TGTGCCAGCAGCCTTTTAGCGGGAGCCTACAATGAGCAGTTCTTC. Protein sequence: CASSLLAGAYNEQFF.

The rearrangement uses TRBV5-1 and TRBJ2-1; D unresolved. Germline V gives CDR1 SGHRS, CDR2 YFSETQ. Between the trimmed V and J ends, which lost 4 bases and 10 bases, there was a span of 15 bases. The CDR3 length is 13 residues. Here the CDR3 reads CASSPEWLPEQFF. CDR3 bases: TGCGCCAGCAGCCCCGAGTGGCTTCCGGAGCAGTTCTTC.

The chain carries TRBV29-1 and TRBJ2-5, with a possible D match to TRBD1 (5 bases). There are 14 residues in the CDR3. CDR1 SQVTM and CDR2 ANQGSEA come from the germline V gene. Deletions cut 0 bases from V and 4 bases from J, with 12 bases between. CDR3 DNA sequence: TGCAGCGTTGAAGATAAGCCAGGGCGAGAGACCCAGTACTTC. Protein: CSVEDKPGRETQYF.

The DNA for the CDR3 is TGTGCCAGCAGCCCTATTAGCCGGGGGGGCTATGGCTACACCTTC. Its translation: CASSPISRGGYGYTF. The chain couples TRBV9 to TRBJ1-2; D possibly corresponds to TRBD1 (5 bases). V was shortened by 4 bases and J by 4 bases, with 17 bases between the two germline ends. The CDR3 extends over 15 amino acids. In germline, CDR1 is SGDLS, CDR2 YYNGEE.

This chain joins TRBV27 and TRBJ2-5, with D hard to call. This CDR3 has 12 amino acids. The germline V gene encodes CDR1 MNHEY and CDR2 SMNVEV (reference sequence). The V and J ends lost 3 bases and 1 base respectively, with 3 bases between them. The CDR3: CASSLVQETQYF. The CDR3 DNA follows: TGTGCCAGCAGTTTGGTCCAAGAGACCCAGTACTTC.

The rearrangement uses TRBV7-2 and TRBJ1-1; D is uncertain. CDR3 length equals 14 residues. V shed 5 bases and J shed 3 bases, with 13 bases lying between them. Germline V gene lookup returns CDR1 SGHTA and CDR2 FQGNSA. The CDR3 loop reads CASSARYRDTEAFF. The DNA for the CDR3 is TGTGCCAGCAGCGCCCGCTATAGAGACACTGAAGCTTTCTTT.

This clone was seen just once. CDR3: CASSHQGVRSYEQYF. The CDR3 DNA sequence: TGTGCCAGCAGCCATCAGGGGGTTAGGTCCTACGAGCAGTACTTC. V usage is TRBV7-8 and J usage is TRBJ2-7, with 7 bases lining up with TRBD1. V shed 5 bases and J 1 base; nucleotides not matched to a gene: 8. The germline CDR1 and CDR2 sequences are SGHVS and FQNEAQ. The CDR3 consists of 15 residues.

The CDR3 protein is CASSLSPGTGIGELFF. DNA of the CDR3: TGCGCCAGCAGCCTCAGTCCCGGGACAGGGATCGGGGAGCTGTTTTTT. The rearrangement links TRBV5-1 to TRBJ2-2; 9 bases are a match to TRBD1. The V gene end was trimmed by 4 bases and the J gene end by 7 bases; junction bases not matched to a gene: 11. CDR1 SGHRS and CDR2 YFSETQ come from the germline V gene. The CDR3 extends over 16 amino acids. The full variable domain, its missing parts supplied by reference TRBV5-1 and TRBJ2-2, is KAGVTQTPRYLIKTRGQQVTLSCSPISGHRSVSWYQQTPGQGLQFLFEYFSETQRNKGNFPGRFSGRQFSNSRSEMNVSTLELGDSALYLCASSLSPGTGIGELFFGEGSRLTVL.

The chain is built from TRBV5-1 and TRBJ2-3; D remains unclear. V was clipped by 0 bases and J by 2 bases, with 13 bases between them. Germline V gene data show CDR1 as SGHRS and CDR2 as YFSETQ. CDR3 length equals 16 residues. In DNA, the CDR3 is TGCGCCAGCAGCTTGGCAGGCTTACCCTACACAGATACGCAGTATTTT. This sequence encodes CASSLAGLPYTDTQYF.

The V call is TRBV27, the J call TRBJ2-7, with TRBD1 identical over 8 bases. Germline V gene sequence: CDR1 MNHEY, CDR2 SMNVEV (reference sequence). The CDR3 totals 14 residues. The J segment lost 7 bases and the V segment lost 6 bases, leaving 11 bases of the junction unmatched. This chain's CDR3 is CASSIRQGYAEQYF. In DNA, the CDR3 is TGTGCCAGCAGCATACGACAGGGGTACGCAGAGCAGTACTTC.

This chain connects TRBV29-1 to TRBJ2-1; D call uncertain. The CDR3 consists of 12 residues. Germline CDR1 is SQVTM and CDR2 is ANQGSEA. V was shortened by 3 bases and J by 1 base, with 4 bases between the two germline ends. In DNA form, the CDR3 reads TGCAGCGTTGAGCGGTCCTACAATGAGCAGTTCTTC. Amino acid sequence: CSVERSYNEQFF.

J is TRBJ1-2 and V is TRBV27; the match to TRBD1 covers 8 bases. Germline V lookup: CDR1 MNHEY, CDR2 SMNVEV (reference sequence). J was trimmed by 4 bases and V by 5 bases; bases with no gene match: 9. The CDR3 totals 15 residues. CDR3 sequence: CASSAAQGAGYGYTF. CDR3 nucleotide sequence: TGTGCCAGCAGTGCGGCGCAGGGGGCTGGCTATGGCTACACCTTC.

The chain uses TRBV4-2 and TRBJ2-3, with D hard to call. CDR1 and CDR2 (germline): LGHNA, YNFKEQ. The V and J ends lost 0 bases and 6 bases respectively, with 13 bases between them. CDR3 size: 15 residues. The CDR3 region is CASSQDLVNGDTQYF. In DNA, the CDR3 is TGTGCCAGCAGCCAAGATCTCGTAAACGGGGATACGCAGTATTTT.

V usage is TRBV18 and J usage is TRBJ1-5; possibly TRBD1 for D (6 bases). Germline assignment: CDR1 KGHSH and CDR2 LQKENI. Trimming left V 0 bases short and J 6 bases short, with 15 bases between. This CDR3 is 16 amino acids long. CDR3 protein: CASSPPTGGLGQPQHF. In DNA form, the CDR3 reads TGTGCCAGCTCACCACCGACCGGGGGCCTCGGTCAGCCCCAGCATTTT.

Remarks on this clone: With only one base between it and a far larger clone, this is likely a read error. This chain connects TRBV19 to TRBJ2-5; tentative D call: TRBD1 (6 bases). V lost 6 bases to trimming and J lost 5 bases, with 13 bases between them. The CDR3 runs 13 residues. Germline V lookup: CDR1 LNHDA, CDR2 SQIVND (reference sequence). The CDR3 region is CASSAQGGETQYF. DNA for the CDR3: TGTGCCAGTAGCGCACAGGGCGGGGAGACCCAGTACTTC.

V and J are TRBV5-1 and TRBJ1-2; 7 bases are shared with TRBD1. With 4 bases clipped from V and 5 bases from J, the junction kept 2 bases outside the gene matches. Germline V lookup: CDR1 SGHRS, CDR2 YFSETQ. The CDR3 is 12 amino acids. The CDR3 DNA follows: TGCGCCAGCAGCGGGGGACAGTATGGCTACACCTTC. Amino acids: CASSGGQYGYTF.

CDR3 bases: TGTGCCAGCAGCTTAGAACAGAGAGGGAGGTCCTACAATGAGCAGTTCTTC. Translation gives CASSLEQRGRSYNEQFF. This chain links TRBV11-3 with TRBJ2-1; D possibly corresponds to TRBD2 (6 bases). The CDR3 runs to 17 residues. The germline V and J ends were trimmed by 0 bases and 1 base, with 13 bases remaining between them. Per germline, CDR1 SGHNT and CDR2 YENEEA.

This clone was seen at least ten times. The genes are TRBV29-1 and TRBJ1-1; D perhaps matches TRBD1 (5 bases). The CDR3 loop spans 12 amino acids. From germline, CDR1 is SQVTM and CDR2 ANQGSEA. The V end was cut by 1 base, the J end by 5 bases, with 8 bases between. The CDR3 reads CSVEVRGTEAFF. DNA for the CDR3: TGCAGCGTTGAAGTTAGGGGAACTGAAGCTTTCTTT.

The chain joins TRBV9 to TRBJ2-5; 7 bases line up with TRBD2. V shed 0 bases, J shed 3 bases, and the junction held 5 bases outside the gene matches. Germline V lookup: CDR1 SGDLS, CDR2 YYNGEE. The CDR3 runs to 15 residues. CDR3 sequence reads: CASSVGRLAEETQYF. DNA of the CDR3: TGTGCCAGCAGCGTAGGTCGTCTAGCGGAAGAGACCCAGTACTTC.

A few counts support this clone. The J gene is TRBJ2-1, the V gene TRBV5-1; 9 positions match TRBD1. The trim removed 0 bases at V and 4 bases at J, leaving 5 bases unmatched. This CDR3 is built from 16 residues. Germline CDR1 is SGHRS and CDR2 is YFSETQ. The CDR3 DNA reads TGCGCCAGCAGCTTGGGCCCGGGACAGGGTTACAATGAGCAGTTCTTC. It specifies CASSLGPGQGYNEQFF.

V gene TRBV7-5 combines with J gene TRBJ2-2; the table names TRBD1, a call not compared with the DNA. TRBV7-5 is marked as a pseudogene. The CDR3 has 15 amino acids. Here the CDR3 DNA reads TGTGCCAGCAGCCCTGGACAGGGGGATGCCGGGGAGCTGTTTTTT. It is translated as CASSPGQGDAGELFF.